The clone carrying this T cell receptor beta chain was counted between two and nine times. The antigen is unknown. The V gene end was trimmed by 5 bases and the J gene end by 10 bases; junction bases not matched to a gene: 8. Looked up from germline, CDR1 is MNHNS and CDR2 is SASEGT. The CDR3 spans 15 residues. The data were obtained in a study of CD8 T cells in ankylosing spondylitis. The study, taken as a whole, reports: There was reportedly significant enrichment of clones that were disease-linked in matched ankylosing spondylitis synovial fluid. The authors found the disease-linked clones to be CD8+ and relatively rare in peripheral blood. What appeared characteristic of ankylosing spondylitis blood was a TCR beta motif of several highly homologous variants.

One entry per CDR3 protein, called by TCRdb with MiXCR from the 5' RACE reads. The sample holds some 270,000 distinct CDR3 sequences; 18% are singletons and the top ten take under 40%. This clonotype was sampled from a male donor with ankylosing spondylitis or in good health (not recorded which). This chain uses TRBV6-1 with TRBJ2-1; 13 nucleotides match TRBD2. Sequences were obtained from blood, either unsorted or a sorted T cell fraction (not recorded which). The CDR3 DNA is TGTGCCAGCAGTCCTAGGACTAGCGGGAGCAGGGAGCAGTTCTTC. Translated, it gives CASSPRTSGSREQFF.